This note documents a single T cell receptor beta chain sequence. Its specificity is not known. The data derive from a study of CD8 T cells in Susac syndrome. In the study overall: Treatment at blood withdrawal was none, corticosteroids, or intravenous immunoglobulin alone in Susac syndrome patients.

Trimming removed 0 bases at V and 5 bases at J, with 17 bases between. Germline CDR1 is DFQATT and CDR2 is SNEGSKA (reference sequence). This CDR3 comprises 15 residues. Study findings and constraints: In Susac patients, clonal expansion was not detected in CD4+ cells.

From blood CD8+ and CD4+ T cells, the TCR beta chain was sequenced. RNA in amounts of 0.5 to 1 ug was reverse transcribed with random hexamers. An immunoSEQ multiplex PCR amplified TCR beta CDR3 over 54 Vbeta and 13 Jbeta. Via MiXCR, TCRdb re-called the immunoSEQ multiplex PCR reads, giving one row per CDR3 protein. This sample has 150,000 to 200,000 distinct CDR3 sequences, with about 91% found just once. The receptor was derived from a human donor with Susac syndrome. The V call is TRBV20-1, the J call TRBJ2-7; TRBD1 might be the D (6 bases). The sequenced sample consisted of CD4+ T cells from PBMCs. The chain's CDR3 is CSARDRTESLHEQYF. DNA for the CDR3: TGCAGTGCTAGAGATCGGACAGAATCCCTCCACGAGCAGTACTTC.